Following are 9 T cell receptor beta chains from one sample sequenced in a study of neurological immune-mediated disorders. TCRdb reprocessed the 5' RACE reads with MiXCR, giving one entry per CDR3 protein. The repertoire holds roughly 31,000 distinct CDR3 sequences, around 4.5% seen once, with approximately 22% in the top ten. Sequenced input: PBMCs. Receptor source: a man between 18 and 35 years old in good health.

The table lists this clonotype with many counts. The genes are TRBV2 and TRBJ1-6, with D possibly TRBD1 on 5 matching bases. This CDR3 has 15 residues. Trimming removed 8 bases at V and 8 bases at J, with 19 bases between. Germline assignment: CDR1 SNHLY and CDR2 FYNNEI. This CDR3 reads CASGGGMTADSPLHF. CDR3 sequence (DNA): TGTGCCAGCGGGGGGGGGATGACAGCGGATTCACCCCTCCACTTT.

In its sample, this clonotype ranks as medium-sized. This chain connects TRBV2 to TRBJ2-6; the D gene is possibly TRBD1 (6 bases). The CDR3 contains 18 residues. In germline, CDR1 is SNHLY, CDR2 FYNNEI. V was trimmed by 4 bases and J by 0 bases, leaving 16 bases between them. The CDR3 protein is CASSGDKALTSGANVLTF. CDR3 coding DNA: TGTGCCAGCAGTGGGGACAAGGCCCTCACCTCTGGGGCCAACGTCCTGACTTTC.

This clonotype has a count of ten or more. The V and J genes are TRBV7-9 and TRBJ1-1, with D hard to call. Trimming left V 2 bases short and J 5 bases short, with 12 bases between. The CDR3 contains 14 residues. Per germline, CDR1 SEHNR and CDR2 FQNEAQ (reference sequence). CDR3 bases: TGTGCCAGCAGCTTACATCAGGCTGGGACTGAAGCTTTCTTT. Amino acids: CASSLHQAGTEAFF. Drawing the rest from reference TRBV7-9 and TRBJ1-1, the complete variable domain is DTGVSQNPRHKITKRGQNVTFRCDPISEHNRLYWYRQTLGQGPEFLTYFQNEAQLEKSRLLSDRFSAERPKGSFSTLEIQRTEQGDSAMYLCASSLHQAGTEAFFGQGTRLTVV.

This clonotype was recorded many times. This chain links TRBV7-2 with TRBJ2-7, with 8 bases lining up with TRBD2. Per germline, CDR1 SGHTA and CDR2 FQGNSA. CDR3 size: 15 residues. V shed 5 bases, J shed 4 bases, and the junction held 10 bases outside the gene matches. The CDR3 here is CASSGLSSGRYEQYF. Written as DNA, the CDR3 is TGTGCCAGCAGCGGCCTTTCTAGCGGGCGTTACGAGCAGTACTTC.

This clonotype was detected ten times or more. V and J are TRBV7-9 and TRBJ2-7; D is possibly TRBD1 (5 bases). Trimming stripped 1 base from V and 2 bases from J, with 9 bases between. The V gene's germline CDR1 is SEHNR and CDR2 FQNEAQ (reference sequence). The CDR3 covers 14 residues. The DNA of the CDR3 is TGTGCCAGCAGCTTAGGTGGACAAACCTACGAGCAGTACTTC. Translation: CASSLGGQTYEQYF.

This clonotype was observed many times. The chain has TRBV20-1 and TRBJ2-4, with TRBD1 as a possible D gene (6 bases). Germline V gene lookup returns CDR1 DFQATT and CDR2 SNEGSKA (reference sequence). The V and J ends lost 3 bases and 1 base respectively, with 13 bases between them. This CDR3 comprises 15 residues. CDR3 sequence (DNA): TGCAGTGCTAGCATAGGACAGCCCGCCAAAAACATTCAGTACTTC. It codes for CSASIGQPAKNIQYF.

This clonotype was recorded many times. The rearrangement joins TRBV3-1 to TRBJ2-2; D ambiguous. From germline, CDR1 is LGHDT and CDR2 YNNKEL (reference sequence). CDR3 size: 14 residues. V lost 1 base and J lost 6, with 9 bases in between. CDR3 nucleotide sequence: TGTGCCAGCAGCCAAGCGGCAGTAGCCGGGGAGCTGTTTTTT. Translating it yields CASSQAAVAGELFF.

At least ten counts were recorded for this clonotype. The V and J genes are TRBV6-2 or TRBV6-3 and TRBJ2-2; 8 bases fit TRBD1. From germline, CDR1 is MNHEY and CDR2 SVGEGT. The CDR3 extends over 14 amino acids. J lost 3 bases, V lost 6 bases, and 3 bases had no gene match. CDR3 loop: CASSQDRDTGELFF. CDR3 DNA: TGTGCCAGCAGCCAGGACAGGGACACCGGGGAGCTGTTTTTT.

This clonotype was seen many times. The chain couples TRBV9 to TRBJ2-1; perhaps TRBD1 as D (6 bases). CDR1 and CDR2 (germline): SGDLS, YYNGEE. V gave up 3 bases and J gave up 4 bases, with 11 bases separating them. This CDR3 is 14 amino acids long. The CDR3 protein is CASSASQGYNEQFF. The CDR3 bases are TGTGCCAGCAGCGCCAGCCAGGGGTACAATGAGCAGTTCTTC.